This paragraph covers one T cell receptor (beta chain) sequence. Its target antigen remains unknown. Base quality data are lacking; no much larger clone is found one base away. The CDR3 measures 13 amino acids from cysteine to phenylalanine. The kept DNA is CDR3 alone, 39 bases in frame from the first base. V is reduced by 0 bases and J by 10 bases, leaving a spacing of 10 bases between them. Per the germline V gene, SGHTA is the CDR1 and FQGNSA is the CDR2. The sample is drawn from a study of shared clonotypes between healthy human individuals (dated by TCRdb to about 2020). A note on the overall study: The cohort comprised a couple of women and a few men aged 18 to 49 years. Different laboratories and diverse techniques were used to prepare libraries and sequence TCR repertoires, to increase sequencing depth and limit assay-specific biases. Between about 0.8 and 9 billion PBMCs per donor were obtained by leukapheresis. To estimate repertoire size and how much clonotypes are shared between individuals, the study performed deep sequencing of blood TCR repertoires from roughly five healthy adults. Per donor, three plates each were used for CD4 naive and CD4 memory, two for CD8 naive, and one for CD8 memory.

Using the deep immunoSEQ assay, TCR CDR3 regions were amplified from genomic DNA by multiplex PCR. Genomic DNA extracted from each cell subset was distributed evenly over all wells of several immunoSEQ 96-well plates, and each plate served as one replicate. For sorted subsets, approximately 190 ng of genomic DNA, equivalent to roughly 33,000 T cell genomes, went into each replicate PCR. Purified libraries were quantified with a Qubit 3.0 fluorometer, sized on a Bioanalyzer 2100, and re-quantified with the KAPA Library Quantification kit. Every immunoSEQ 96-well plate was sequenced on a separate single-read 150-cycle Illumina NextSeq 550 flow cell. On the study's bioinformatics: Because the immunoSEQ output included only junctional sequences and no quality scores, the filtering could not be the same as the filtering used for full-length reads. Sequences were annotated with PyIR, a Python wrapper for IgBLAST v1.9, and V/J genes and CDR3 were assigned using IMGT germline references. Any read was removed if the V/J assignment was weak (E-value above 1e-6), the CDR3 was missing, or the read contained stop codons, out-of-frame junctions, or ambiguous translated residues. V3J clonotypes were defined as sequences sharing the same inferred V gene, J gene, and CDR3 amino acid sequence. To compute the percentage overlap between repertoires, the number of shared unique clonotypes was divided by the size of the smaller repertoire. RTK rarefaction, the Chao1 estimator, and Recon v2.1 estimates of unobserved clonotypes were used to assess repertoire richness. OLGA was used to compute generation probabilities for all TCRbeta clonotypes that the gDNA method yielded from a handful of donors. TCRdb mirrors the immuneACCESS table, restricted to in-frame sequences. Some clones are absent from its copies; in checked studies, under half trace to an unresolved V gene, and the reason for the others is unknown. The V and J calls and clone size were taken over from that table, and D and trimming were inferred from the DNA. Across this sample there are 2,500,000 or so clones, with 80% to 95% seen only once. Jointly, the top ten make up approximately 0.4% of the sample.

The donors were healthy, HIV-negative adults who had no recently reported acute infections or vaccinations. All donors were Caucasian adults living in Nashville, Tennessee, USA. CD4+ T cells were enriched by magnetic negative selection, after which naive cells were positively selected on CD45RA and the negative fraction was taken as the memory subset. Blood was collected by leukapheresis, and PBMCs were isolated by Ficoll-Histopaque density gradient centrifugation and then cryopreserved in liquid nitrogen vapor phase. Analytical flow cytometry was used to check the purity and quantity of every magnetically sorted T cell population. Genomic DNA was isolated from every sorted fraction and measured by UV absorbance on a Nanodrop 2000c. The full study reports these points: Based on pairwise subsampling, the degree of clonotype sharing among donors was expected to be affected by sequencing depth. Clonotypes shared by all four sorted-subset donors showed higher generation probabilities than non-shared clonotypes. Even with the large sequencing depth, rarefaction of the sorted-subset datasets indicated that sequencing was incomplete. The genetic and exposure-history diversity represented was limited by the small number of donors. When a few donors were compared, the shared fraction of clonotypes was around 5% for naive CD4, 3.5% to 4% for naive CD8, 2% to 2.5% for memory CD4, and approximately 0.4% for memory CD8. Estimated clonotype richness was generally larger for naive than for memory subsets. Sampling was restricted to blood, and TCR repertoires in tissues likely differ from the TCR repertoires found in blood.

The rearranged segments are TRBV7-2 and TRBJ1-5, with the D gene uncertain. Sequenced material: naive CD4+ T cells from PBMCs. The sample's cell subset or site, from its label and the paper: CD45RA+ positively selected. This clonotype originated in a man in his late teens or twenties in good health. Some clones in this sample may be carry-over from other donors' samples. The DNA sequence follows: TGTGCCAGCAGCTTAGCTTATGCGGCTCCCCAGCATTTT. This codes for CASSLAYAAPQHF.